This TCR beta chain comes out of a study of tumor-infiltrating lymphocytes in oesophageal squamous cell carcinoma. TCRdb itself ran the PCR reads through MiXCR, one entry per CDR3 protein. The repertoire holds just under 20,000 distinct CDR3 sequences, with less than 45% as singletons. Germline V gene lookup returns CDR1 LGHDT and CDR2 YNNKEL (reference sequence). The CDR3 totals 15 residues. The receptor's source is a male donor with esophageal squamous cell carcinoma. Specimen: normal esophageal tissue next to the tumor. V usage is TRBV3-1 and J usage is TRBJ2-4, with D maybe TRBD2 (5 bases). The DNA end is more similar to TRBJ2-1, so the J call may be wrong. The CDR3 sequence is CASSQEAATYNEQFF. DNA for the CDR3: TGTGCCAGCAGCCAAGAAGCGGCGACCTACAATGAGCAGTTCTTC.